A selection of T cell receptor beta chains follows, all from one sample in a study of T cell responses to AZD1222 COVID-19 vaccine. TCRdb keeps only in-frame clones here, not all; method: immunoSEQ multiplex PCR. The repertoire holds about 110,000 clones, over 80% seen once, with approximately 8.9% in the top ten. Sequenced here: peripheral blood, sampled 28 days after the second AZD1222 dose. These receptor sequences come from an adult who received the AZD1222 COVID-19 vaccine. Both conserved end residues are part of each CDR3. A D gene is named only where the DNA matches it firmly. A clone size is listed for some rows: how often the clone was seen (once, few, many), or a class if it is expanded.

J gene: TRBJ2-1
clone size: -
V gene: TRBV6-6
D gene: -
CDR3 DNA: TGTGCCAGCAGTTACACGGACAGTCCTGAGCAGTTCTTC
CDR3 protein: CASSYTDSPEQFF

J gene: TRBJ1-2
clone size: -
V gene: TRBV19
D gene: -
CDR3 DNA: TGTGCCAGTAGTATATGGCAGGGGAACTATGGCTACACCTTC
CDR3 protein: CASSIWQGNYGYTF

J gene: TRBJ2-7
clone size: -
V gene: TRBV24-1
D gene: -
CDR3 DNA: TGTGCCACCAGTGATTTGCGCGTGGACGAGCAGTACTTC
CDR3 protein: CATSDLRVDEQYF

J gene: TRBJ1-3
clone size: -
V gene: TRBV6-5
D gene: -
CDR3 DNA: TGTGCCAGCAGTACGGCAGGGTCTGGAAACACCATATATTTT
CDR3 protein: CASSTAGSGNTIYF

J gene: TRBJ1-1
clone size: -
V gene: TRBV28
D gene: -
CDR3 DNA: TGTGCCAGCAGTTTAGGGGTTTGGTTGAACACTGAAGCTTTCTTT
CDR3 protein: CASSLGVWLNTEAFF

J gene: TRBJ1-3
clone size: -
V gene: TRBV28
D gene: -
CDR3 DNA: TGTGCCAGCAGACAGGGAAACACCATATATTTT
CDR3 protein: CASRQGNTIYF

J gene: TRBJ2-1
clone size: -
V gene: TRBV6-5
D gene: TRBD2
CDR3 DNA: TGTGCCAGCAGTCTAGCGGGGGCCCACTACAATGAGCAGTTCTTC
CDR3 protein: CASSLAGAHYNEQFF

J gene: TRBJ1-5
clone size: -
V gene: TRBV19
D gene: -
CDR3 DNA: TGTGCCAGTAATCAGGGCCCGTATAGCAATCAGCCCCAGCATTTT
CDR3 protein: CASNQGPYSNQPQHF

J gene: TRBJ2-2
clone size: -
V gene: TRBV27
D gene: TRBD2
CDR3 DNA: TGTGCCAGCACCCCCTTGGAGTTGGGGACTAGCGGGATAAACACCGGGGAGCTGTTTTTT
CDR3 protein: CASTPLELGTSGINTGELFF

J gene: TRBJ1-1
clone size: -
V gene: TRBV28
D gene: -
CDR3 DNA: TGTGCCAGCAGACCCGGACAGAGAGAAGCTTTCTTT
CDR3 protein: CASRPGQREAFF

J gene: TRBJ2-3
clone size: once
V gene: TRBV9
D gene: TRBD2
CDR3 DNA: TGTGCCAGCAGCGTAGCAGCGGGGGGGTCCACAGATACGCAGTATTTT
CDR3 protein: CASSVAAGGSTDTQYF

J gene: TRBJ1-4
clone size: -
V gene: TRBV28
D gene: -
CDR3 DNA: TGTGCCAGCAGCTCCCTCGGGGGGGCCCGGGAAAAACTGTTTTTT
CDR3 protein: CASSSLGGAREKLFF

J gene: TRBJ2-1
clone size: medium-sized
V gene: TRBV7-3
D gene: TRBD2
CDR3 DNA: TGTGCCAGCAGCGAGGCCGGGACTAGCATCGATGAGCAGTTCTTC
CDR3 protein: CASSEAGTSIDEQFF

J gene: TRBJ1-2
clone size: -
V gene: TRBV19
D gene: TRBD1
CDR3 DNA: TGTGCCAGTACCGAAAACAGGGGGCATGGCTACACCTTC
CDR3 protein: CASTENRGHGYTF

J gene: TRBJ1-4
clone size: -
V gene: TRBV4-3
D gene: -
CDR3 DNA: TGCGCCAGCAGCCAAGACCCAGGGACGGATGAAAAACTGTTTTTT
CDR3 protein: CASSQDPGTDEKLFF

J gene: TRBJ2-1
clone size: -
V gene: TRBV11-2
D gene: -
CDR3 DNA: TGTGCCAGCAGCACAGGACTATACAATGAGCAGTTCTTC
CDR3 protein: CASSTGLYNEQFF

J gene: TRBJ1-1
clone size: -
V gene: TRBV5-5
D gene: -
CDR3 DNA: TGTGCCAGCAGCTTGGAACGGATGGGTGGGACTGAAGCTTTCTTT
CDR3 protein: CASSLERMGGTEAFF

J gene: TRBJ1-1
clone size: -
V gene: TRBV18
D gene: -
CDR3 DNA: TGTGCCAGCTCACGGCGGTGGGGGGCGGTCACTGAAGCTTTCTTT
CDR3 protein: CASSRRWGAVTEAFF

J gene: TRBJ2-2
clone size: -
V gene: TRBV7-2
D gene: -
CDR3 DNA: TGTGCCAGCACCTACGGGGCCTCGAACACCGGGGAGCTGTTTTTT
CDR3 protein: CASTYGASNTGELFF

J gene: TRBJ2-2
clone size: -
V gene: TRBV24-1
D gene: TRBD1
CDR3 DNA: TGTGCCACCAGTGACCCGGGACAGGGAGACACCGGGGAGCTGTTTTTT
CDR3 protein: CATSDPGQGDTGELFF

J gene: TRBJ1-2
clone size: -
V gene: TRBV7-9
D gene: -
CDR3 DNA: TGTGCCAGCAGCTCCGCTACTAATGGCTACACCTTC
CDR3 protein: CASSSATNGYTF

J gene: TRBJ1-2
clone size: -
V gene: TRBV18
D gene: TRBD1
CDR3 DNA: TGTGCCAGCTCACCCTCCGTACCTACGGACAGGCTGATATTTGGCTACACCTTC
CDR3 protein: CASSPSVPTDRLIFGYTF

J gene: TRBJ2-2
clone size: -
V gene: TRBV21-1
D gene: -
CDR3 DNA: TGTGCCAGCAGCAAAGCGAGGGGGTTGTTTTTT
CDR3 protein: CASSKARGLFF

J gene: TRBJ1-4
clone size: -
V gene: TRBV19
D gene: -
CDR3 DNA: TGTGCCAGTAGTATAGGATCATTGGATGAAAAACTGTTTTTT
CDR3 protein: CASSIGSLDEKLFF

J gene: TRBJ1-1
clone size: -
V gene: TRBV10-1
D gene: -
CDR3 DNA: TGCGCCAGCAGTGACGGGGTTATGGCTGAAGCTTTCTTT
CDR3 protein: CASSDGVMAEAFF

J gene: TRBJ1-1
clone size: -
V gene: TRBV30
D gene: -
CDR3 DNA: TGTGCCTGGAGTGACACAGGGCTGGGCGCTGAAGCTTTCTTT
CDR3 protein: CAWSDTGLGAEAFF

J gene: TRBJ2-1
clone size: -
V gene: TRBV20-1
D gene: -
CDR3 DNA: TGCAGTGCTAGCTCCTACAATGAGCAGTTCTTC
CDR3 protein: CSASSYNEQFF

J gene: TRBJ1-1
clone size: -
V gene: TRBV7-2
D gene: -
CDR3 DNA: TGTGCCAGCAGCTCGGGGTCCTATCTTACTAACACTGAAGCTTTCTTT
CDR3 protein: CASSSGSYLTNTEAFF

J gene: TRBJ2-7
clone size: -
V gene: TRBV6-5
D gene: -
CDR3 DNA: TGTGCCAGCTCGGCTGGATCCTACGAGCAGTACTTC
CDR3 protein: CASSAGSYEQYF

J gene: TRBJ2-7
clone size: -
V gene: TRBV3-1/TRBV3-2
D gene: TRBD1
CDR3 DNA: TGTGCCAGCAGTCTGGACAGGGTAGCCACCGAGCAGTACTTC
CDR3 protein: CASSLDRVATEQYF

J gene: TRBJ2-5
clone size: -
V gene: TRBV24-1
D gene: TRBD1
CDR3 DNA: TGTGCCACCAGCGGACAGGGTGGAGGGGAGACCCAGTACTTC
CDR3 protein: CATSGQGGGETQYF

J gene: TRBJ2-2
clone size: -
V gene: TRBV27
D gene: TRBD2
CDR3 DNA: TGTGCCAGCAGTATCCCGGGACTAGCAGGGACCGGGGAGCTGTTTTTT
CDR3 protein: CASSIPGLAGTGELFF

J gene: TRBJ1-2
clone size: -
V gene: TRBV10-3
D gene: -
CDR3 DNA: TGTGCCATCAGTGAGACTACACCTAACGGCTACACCTTC
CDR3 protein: CAISETTPNGYTF

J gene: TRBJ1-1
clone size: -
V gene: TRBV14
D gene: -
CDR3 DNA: TGTGCCAGCAGCCATGTCGACCACTACCGTGAAGCTTTCTTT
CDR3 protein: CASSHVDHYREAFF

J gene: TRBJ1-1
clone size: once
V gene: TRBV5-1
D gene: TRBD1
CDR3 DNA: TGCGCCAGCAGCTTAGACAGGGTGAGCACTGAAGCTTTCTTT
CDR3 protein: CASSLDRVSTEAFF

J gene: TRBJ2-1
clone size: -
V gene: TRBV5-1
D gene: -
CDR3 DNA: TGCGCCAGCAGCTTGGGTAGCACCGAGCAGTTCTTC
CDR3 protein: CASSLGSTEQFF

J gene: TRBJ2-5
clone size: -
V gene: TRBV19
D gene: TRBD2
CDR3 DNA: TGTGCCAGTAGCCGGGGGATGTCGACTAGCCGATCGGGGAAGACCCAGTACTTC
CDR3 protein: CASSRGMSTSRSGKTQYF

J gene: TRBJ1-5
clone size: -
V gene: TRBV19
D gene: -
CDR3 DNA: TGTGCCAGTAGTATTTTGGGTAATCAGCCCCAGCATTTT
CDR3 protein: CASSILGNQPQHF

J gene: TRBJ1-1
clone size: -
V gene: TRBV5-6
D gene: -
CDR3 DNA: TGTGCCAGCAGCCTAAGACATAGTGTAAACACTGAAGCTTTCTTT
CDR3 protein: CASSLRHSVNTEAFF

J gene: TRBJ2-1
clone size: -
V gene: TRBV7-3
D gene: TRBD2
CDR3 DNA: TGTGCCAGCAGCTTAACACTAGCGGGAATCCATGAGCAGTTCTTC
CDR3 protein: CASSLTLAGIHEQFF

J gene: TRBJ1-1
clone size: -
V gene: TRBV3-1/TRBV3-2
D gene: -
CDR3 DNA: TGTGCCAGCAAATCAACGGCGGAAAACACTGAAGCTTTCTTT
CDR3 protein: CASKSTAENTEAFF

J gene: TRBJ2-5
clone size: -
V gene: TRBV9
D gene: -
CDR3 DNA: TGTGCCAGCAGCGTAGCTTTGAAGGGGCAAGAGACCCAGTACTTC
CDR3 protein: CASSVALKGQETQYF

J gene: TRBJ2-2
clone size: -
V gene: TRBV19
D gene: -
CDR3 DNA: TGTGCCAGTAGTATCTTAATATCCGGGGAGCTGTTTTTT
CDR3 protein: CASSILISGELFF

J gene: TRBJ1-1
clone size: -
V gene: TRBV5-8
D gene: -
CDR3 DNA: TGTGCCAGCAGCTTCACGCAGAGCACTGAAGCTTTCTTT
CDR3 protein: CASSFTQSTEAFF

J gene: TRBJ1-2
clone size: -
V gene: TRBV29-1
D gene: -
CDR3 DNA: TGCAGCGTTGTGGATAACTATGGCTACACCTTC
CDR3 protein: CSVVDNYGYTF

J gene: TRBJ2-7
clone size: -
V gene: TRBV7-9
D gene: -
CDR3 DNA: TGTGCCAGCAGCTTTCGGGGAAGGGGCTACGAGCAGTACTTC
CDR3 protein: CASSFRGRGYEQYF

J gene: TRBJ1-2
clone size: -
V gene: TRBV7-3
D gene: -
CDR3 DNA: TGTGCCAGCAGCCAAAACGCAAACGATTATGGCTACACCTTC
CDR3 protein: CASSQNANDYGYTF

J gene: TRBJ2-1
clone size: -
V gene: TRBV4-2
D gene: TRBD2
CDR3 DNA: TGTGCCAGCAGCCAAGATCCTGGGGGAGGGCCTGACAATGAGCAGTTCTTC
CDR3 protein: CASSQDPGGGPDNEQFF

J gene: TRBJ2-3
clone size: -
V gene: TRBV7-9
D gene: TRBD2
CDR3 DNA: TGTGCCAGCAGCCTAGCCGGGACTAGCGCGACAGATACGCAGTATTTT
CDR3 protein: CASSLAGTSATDTQYF

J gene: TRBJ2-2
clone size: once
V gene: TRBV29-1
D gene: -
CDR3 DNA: TGCAGCGTGGTGGGCACCGGGGAGCTGTTTTTT
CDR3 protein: CSVVGTGELFF